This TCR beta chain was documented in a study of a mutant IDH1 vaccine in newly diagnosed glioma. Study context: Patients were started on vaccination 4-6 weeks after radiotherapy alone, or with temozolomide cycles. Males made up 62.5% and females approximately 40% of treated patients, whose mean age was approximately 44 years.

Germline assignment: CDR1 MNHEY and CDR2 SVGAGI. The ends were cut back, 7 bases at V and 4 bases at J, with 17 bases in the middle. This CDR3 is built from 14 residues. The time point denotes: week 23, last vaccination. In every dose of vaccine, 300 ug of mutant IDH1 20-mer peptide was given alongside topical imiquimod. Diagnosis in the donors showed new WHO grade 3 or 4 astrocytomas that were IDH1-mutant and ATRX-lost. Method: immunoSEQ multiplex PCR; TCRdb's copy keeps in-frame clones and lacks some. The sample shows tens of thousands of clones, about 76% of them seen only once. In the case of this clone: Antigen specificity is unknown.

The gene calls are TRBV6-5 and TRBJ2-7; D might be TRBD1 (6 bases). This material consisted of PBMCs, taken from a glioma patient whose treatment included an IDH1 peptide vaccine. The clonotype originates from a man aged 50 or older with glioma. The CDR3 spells CASTVGQGQYEQYF. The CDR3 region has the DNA TGTGCCAGCACCGTCGGACAAGGACAGTACGAGCAGTACTTC.